The T cell receptor (beta chain) described here comes from a study of regulatory T cells in long-lasting Graves disease. Arm-PCR of CDR3 regions and iRepertoire HTBI primers were the basis on which TCR beta libraries were built. TCRdb analysed the multiplex PCR reads with MiXCR anew, one entry per CDR3 protein. Of hundreds of thousands of distinct CDR3 sequences listed, about 20% are singletons. Stated time point: persistent/refractory GD, antithyroid drugs over 5 years with positive TRAb. The TCR library used RNA extracted from PBMCs. Between the trimmed V and J ends, which lost 4 bases and 7 bases, there was a span of 17 bases. CDR1 and CDR2 (germline): LGHDT, YNNKEL (reference sequence). This CDR3 contains 14 residues. Study-level results: Lower TCR diversity was seen in persistent Graves' patients than in newly diagnosed ones.

As to this clonotype: Its matching antigen is unknown.

This sample comprised peripheral blood mononuclear cells (PBMCs), obtained when the disease was refractory, from a patient treated with antithyroid drugs. This sequence originates from a female donor with Graves disease. J is TRBJ2-7 and V is TRBV3-1; D may match TRBD1 or TRBD2 (7 bases each). DNA for the CDR3: TGTGCCAGCAGCCCCCAGGGGGGGGAAGGGGAGCAGTACTTC. It codes for CASSPQGGEGEQYF.